Listed here is a single TCR beta chain. These data are taken from a study of blood T cell repertoires in COVID-19. Across the whole study: Acute-phase and convalescent COVID-19 samples originated in the United States, Italy and Spain. Sources were T cells, B-cell-depleted T cells, or PBMCs; the material itself was cDNA or gDNA.

Trimming removed 5 bases at V and 1 base at J, with 8 bases between. This CDR3 is built from 14 residues. CDR1 is SGHTA and CDR2 is FQGNSA in the germline V gene. Authors' analysis steps: Estimation of nucleated cell counts was performed using reference gene primer amplification. The assay was immunoSEQ multiplex PCR, and TCRdb's table has in-frame clones only and misses some. V, J and clone size were drawn from that table, and D and trimming were deduced from the DNA. Counted here are about 460,000 clones, 88% occurring once; the ten biggest clones make up 6.5% to 9.5%. The clonotype originates from a woman aged 60-70 years who had recovered from COVID-19. The chain is built from TRBV7-2 and TRBJ2-2; maybe TRBD1 (5 bases). Sequenced sample: PBMCs or T cells enriched from blood (not recorded which). DNA of the CDR3: TGTGCCAGCAGCATAGGACAGAACACCGGGGAGCTGTTTTTT. Residues: CASSIGQNTGELFF.